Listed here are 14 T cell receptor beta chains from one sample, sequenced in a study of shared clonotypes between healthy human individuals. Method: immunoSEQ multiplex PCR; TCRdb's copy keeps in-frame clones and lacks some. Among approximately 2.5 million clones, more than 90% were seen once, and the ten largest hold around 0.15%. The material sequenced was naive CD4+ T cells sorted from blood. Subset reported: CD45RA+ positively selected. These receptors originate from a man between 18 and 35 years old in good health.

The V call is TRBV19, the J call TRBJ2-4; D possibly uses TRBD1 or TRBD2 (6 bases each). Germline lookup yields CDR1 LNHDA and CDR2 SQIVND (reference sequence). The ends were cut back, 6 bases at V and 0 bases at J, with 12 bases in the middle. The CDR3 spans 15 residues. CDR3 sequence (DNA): TGTGCCAGTAGGGAGGGGGTTCTAGCCAAAAACATTCAGTACTTC. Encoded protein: CASREGVLAKNIQYF.

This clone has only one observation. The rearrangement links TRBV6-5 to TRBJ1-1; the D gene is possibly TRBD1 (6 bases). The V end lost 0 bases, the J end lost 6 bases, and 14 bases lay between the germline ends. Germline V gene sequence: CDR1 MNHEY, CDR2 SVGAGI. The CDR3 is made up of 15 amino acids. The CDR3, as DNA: TGTGCCAGCAGTTACTCATTGACAGGAAGGTCTGAAGCTTTCTTT. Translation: CASSYSLTGRSEAFF.

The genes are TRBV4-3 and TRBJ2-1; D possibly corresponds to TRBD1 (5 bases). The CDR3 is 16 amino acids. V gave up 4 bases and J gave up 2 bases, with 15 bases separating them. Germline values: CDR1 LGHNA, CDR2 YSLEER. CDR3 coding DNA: TGCGCCAGCAGCCCCCGGAGCGACAGTGCCTACAATGAGCAGTTCTTC. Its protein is CASSPRSDSAYNEQFF.

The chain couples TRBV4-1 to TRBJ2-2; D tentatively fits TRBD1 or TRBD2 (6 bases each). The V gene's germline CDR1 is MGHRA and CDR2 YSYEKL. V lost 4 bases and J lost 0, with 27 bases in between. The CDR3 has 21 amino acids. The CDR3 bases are TGCGCCAGCAGCCTCCCCGAATACTGGGATGGGGGGCCTACGAACACCGGGGAGCTGTTTTTT. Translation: CASSLPEYWDGGPTNTGELFF.

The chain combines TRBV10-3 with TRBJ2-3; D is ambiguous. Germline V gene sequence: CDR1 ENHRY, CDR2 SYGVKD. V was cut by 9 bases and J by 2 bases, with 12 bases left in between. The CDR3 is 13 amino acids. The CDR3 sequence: CAISMPSTDTQYF. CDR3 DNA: TGTGCCATTTCGATGCCCTCCACAGATACGCAGTATTTT.

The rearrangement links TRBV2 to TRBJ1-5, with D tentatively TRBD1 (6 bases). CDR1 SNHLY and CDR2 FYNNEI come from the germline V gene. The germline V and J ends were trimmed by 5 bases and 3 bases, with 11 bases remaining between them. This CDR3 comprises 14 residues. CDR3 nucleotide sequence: TGTGCCAGCAGTCTAGGACAGTTCAATCAGCCCCAGCATTTT. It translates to CASSLGQFNQPQHF.

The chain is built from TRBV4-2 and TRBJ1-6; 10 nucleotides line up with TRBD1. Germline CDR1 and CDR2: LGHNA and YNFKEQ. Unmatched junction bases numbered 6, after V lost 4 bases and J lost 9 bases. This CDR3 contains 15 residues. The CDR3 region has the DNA TGTGCCAGCAGCCCAGAGACAGGGGGCTTTTCACCCCTCCACTTT. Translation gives CASSPETGGFSPLHF.

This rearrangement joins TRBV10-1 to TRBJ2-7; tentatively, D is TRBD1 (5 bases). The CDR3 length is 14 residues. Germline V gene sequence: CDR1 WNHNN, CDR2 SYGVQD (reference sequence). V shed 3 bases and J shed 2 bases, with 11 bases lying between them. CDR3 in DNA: TGCGCCAGCAGTGACGGGCAGGGCACCTACGAGCAGTACTTC. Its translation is CASSDGQGTYEQYF.

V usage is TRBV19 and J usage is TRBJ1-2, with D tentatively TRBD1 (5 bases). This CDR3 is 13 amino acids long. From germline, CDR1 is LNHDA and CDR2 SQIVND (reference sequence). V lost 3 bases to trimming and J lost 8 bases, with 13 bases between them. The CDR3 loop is CASSMEGLIGYTF. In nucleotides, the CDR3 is TGTGCCAGTAGTATGGAGGGGTTAATCGGCTACACCTTC. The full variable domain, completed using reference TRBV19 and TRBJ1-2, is DGGITQSPKYLFRKEGQNVTLSCEQNLNHDAMYWYRQDPGQGLRLIYYSQIVNDFQKGDIAEGYSVSREKKESFPLTVTSAQKNPTAFYLCASSMEGLIGYTFGSGTRLTVV.

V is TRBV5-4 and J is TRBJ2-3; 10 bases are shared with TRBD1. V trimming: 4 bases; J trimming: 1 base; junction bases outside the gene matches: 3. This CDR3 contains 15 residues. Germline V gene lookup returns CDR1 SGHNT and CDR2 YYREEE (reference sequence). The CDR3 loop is CASSRGTGGTDTQYF. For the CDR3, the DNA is TGTGCCAGCAGCCGGGGGACAGGGGGCACAGATACGCAGTATTTT.

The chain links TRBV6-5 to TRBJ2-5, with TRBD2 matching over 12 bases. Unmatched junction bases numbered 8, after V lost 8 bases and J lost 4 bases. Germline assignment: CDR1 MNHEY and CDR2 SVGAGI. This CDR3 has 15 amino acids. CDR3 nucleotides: TGTGCCAGCTCACCTAGCGGGAGGGCCCCAGAGACCCAGTACTTC. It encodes CASSPSGRAPETQYF.

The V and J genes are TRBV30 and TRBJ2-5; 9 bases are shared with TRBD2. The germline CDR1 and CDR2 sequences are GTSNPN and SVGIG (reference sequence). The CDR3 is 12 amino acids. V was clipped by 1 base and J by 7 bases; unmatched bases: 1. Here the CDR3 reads CAWSDSGRTQYF. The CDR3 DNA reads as TGTGCCTGGAGTGATAGCGGGAGGACCCAGTACTTC.

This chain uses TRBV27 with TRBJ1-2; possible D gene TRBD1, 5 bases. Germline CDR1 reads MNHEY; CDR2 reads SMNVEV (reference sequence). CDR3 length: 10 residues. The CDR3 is CATSTGNYTF. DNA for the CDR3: TGTGCGACATCCACAGGAAATTACACCTTC.

CDR3 coding DNA: TGTGCCAGCAGCCCAGACGGGACAGACTATGGCTACACCTTC. It translates to CASSPDGTDYGYTF. The J gene is TRBJ1-2, the V gene TRBV11-2; 7 bases align to TRBD1. Trimming took 5 bases from V and 3 from J; bases not matched to a gene: 6. Germline CDR1 SGHAT, CDR2 FQNNGV. The CDR3 runs to 14 residues.